Each of the 17 T cell receptor beta chains below was sequenced from the same sample in a study of vaccination and CD4 T cells after COVID-19. The sample's treatment: approximately 11-day PBMC culture with coronavirus spike peptide pools or control peptides (ViraFEST assay). Their specific antigens are unknown. Once obtained from cultured CD4+ T cells, the DNA was sequenced using the Oncomine TCR Beta short-read assay. One entry per CDR3 protein, called by TCRdb with MiXCR from the PCR reads. The sample includes about 13,000 distinct CDR3 sequences, around 57% of them seen just once. Material for sequencing was CD4+ T cells from blood, cultured in vitro. The receptors derive from a human donor who had recovered from COVID-19.

This clonotype was counted between two and nine times. The chain employs TRBV27 and TRBJ2-7; 7 bases are shared with TRBD1. V lost 4 bases, J lost 2 bases, and 8 bases stayed unmatched. The CDR3 is 15 residues long. The V gene's germline CDR1 is MNHEY and CDR2 SMNVEV (reference sequence). The CDR3 DNA follows: TGTGCCAGCAGTTCTCGCAGGGGGTGGACCTACGAGCAGTACTTC. It translates to CASSSRRGWTYEQYF.

The CDR3 loop is CAWRRGQVLGVKNIQYF. The CDR3 nucleotides are TGTGCCTGGAGGAGGGGACAGGTCCTCGGGGTCAAAAACATTCAGTACTTC. The genes are TRBV30 and TRBJ2-4; 8 bases match TRBD1. This CDR3 spans 17 amino acids. CDR1 GTSNPN and CDR2 SVGIG come from the germline V gene (reference sequence). V dropped 3 bases and J dropped 3; count of bases not matched to a gene: 13.

This clonotype is deemed large. The J gene is TRBJ2-3, the V gene TRBV7-3; D remains ambiguous. The V gene's germline CDR1 is SGHTA and CDR2 FQGTGA. This CDR3 has 14 residues. The V end lost 5 bases, the J end lost 5 bases, and 14 bases lay between the germline ends. The CDR3 DNA sequence: TGTGCCAGCAGCCTCTCCCCAGCAATAGATACGCAGTATTTT. It specifies CASSLSPAIDTQYF.

The chain links TRBV5-8 to TRBJ2-1; 14 bases agree with TRBD2. V gave up 8 bases and J gave up 5 bases; unmatched junction bases: 12. There are 17 residues in the CDR3. Germline lookup yields CDR1 SGHTS and CDR2 YDEGEE. Written as DNA, the CDR3 is TGTGCCAGTCCGACAGCATGGGGACTAGCGGGAGACAATGAGCAGTTCTTC. This translates into CASPTAWGLAGDNEQFF.

Only a few counts were recorded for this clonotype. The chain couples TRBV7-2 to TRBJ2-2; TRBD2 matches 7 bases. The CDR3 sequence is 16 residues long. The germline V gene has CDR1 SGHTA and CDR2 FQGNSA. J was trimmed by 4 bases and V by 4 bases; bases with no gene match: 9. CDR3 loop: CASSSGGDYITGELFF. In nucleotides, the CDR3 is TGTGCCAGCAGCTCCGGAGGGGACTACATCACCGGGGAGCTGTTTTTT.

The chain carries TRBV20-1 and TRBJ1-4; a possible D gene is TRBD1 (6 bases). Trimming cost V 0 bases and J 7 bases, with 12 bases left between them. Per the germline V gene, CDR1 is DFQATT and CDR2 is SNEGSKA (reference sequence). This CDR3 has 14 residues. The CDR3, as DNA: TGCAGTGCTAGAGACGTCGGGGGGCTTGAAAAACTGTTTTTT. Translated: CSARDVGGLEKLFF.

The chain joins TRBV28 to TRBJ1-2; D unclear. Germline V gene sequence: CDR1 MDHEN, CDR2 SYDVKM. The CDR3 contains 16 residues. Between the trimmed V and J ends, which lost 7 bases and 8 bases, there was a span of 26 bases. The CDR3 nucleotides read TGTGCCAGCATCCCATTCATCGGACGGGCCGGGGAAGGCTACACCTTC. As protein: CASIPFIGRAGEGYTF.

This rearrangement joins TRBV28 to TRBJ2-7; 9 bases map to TRBD1. V trimming: 5 bases; J trimming: 1 base; junction bases outside the gene matches: 9. The CDR3 extends over 16 amino acids. Looked up from germline, CDR1 is MDHEN and CDR2 is SYDVKM. CDR3 in DNA: TGTGCCAGCAGTACCCCATTGGGACAGGGTTCCTACGAGCAGTACTTC. It encodes CASSTPLGQGSYEQYF.

This clonotype was counted between two and nine times. J is TRBJ2-5 and V is TRBV7-9; TRBD2 matches at 7 bases. J was trimmed by 4 bases and V by 6 bases; bases with no gene match: 5. The germline gives CDR1 SEHNR, CDR2 FQNEAQ (reference sequence). The length of the CDR3 is 13 residues. As DNA, the CDR3 is TGTGCCAGCAGTTCGTCGGGAGGAGAGACCCAGTACTTC. Protein product: CASSSSGGETQYF.

This clonotype was observed a few times. The rearrangement uses TRBV5-4 and TRBJ2-7, with a possible D match to TRBD1 (6 bases). The CDR3 runs to 15 residues. V dropped 1 base and J dropped 3 bases, with 14 bases sitting between them. CDR1 and CDR2 from the germline V gene are SGHNT and YYREEE (reference sequence). CDR3 DNA: TGTGCCAGCAGCTTGCGGACAGCGAATCTCTACGAGCAGTACTTC. It yields the protein CASSLRTANLYEQYF. Combining the CDR3 with reference TRBV5-4 and TRBJ2-7 gives the whole variable domain ETGVTQSPTHLIKTRGQQVTLRCSSQSGHNTVSWYQQALGQGPQFIFQYYREEENGRGNFPPRFSGLQFPNYSSELNVNALELDDSALYLCASSLRTANLYEQYFGPGTRLTVT.

The chain has TRBV7-9 and TRBJ1-2, with a tentative D call TRBD1 (6 bases). The CDR3 extends over 14 amino acids. V was clipped by 5 bases and J by 5 bases, with 15 bases between them. Germline assignment: CDR1 SEHNR and CDR2 FQNEAQ (reference sequence). The DNA for the CDR3 is TGTGCCAGCAGCCCGTCAGGGGCTCGGTATGGCTACACCTTC. Its protein product is CASSPSGARYGYTF.

The chain carries TRBV15 and TRBJ2-1; 7 bases agree with TRBD2. CDR1 is LNHNV and CDR2 is YYDKDF in the germline V gene (reference sequence). The CDR3 is 15 residues long. V was pared by 4 bases and J by 5 bases, with 8 bases of the junction left unmatched. The CDR3 loop is CATSTRLAGHNEQFF. The CDR3 DNA reads TGTGCCACCAGCACCCGACTAGCCGGGCACAATGAGCAGTTCTTC.

The genes are TRBV20-1 and TRBJ1-1; no clear D gene. Germline V CDR1 and CDR2: DFQATT, SNEGSKA (reference sequence). The CDR3 extends over 12 amino acids. The germline V and J ends were trimmed by 1 base and 5 bases, with 8 bases remaining between them. The CDR3 loop is CSARVTGTEAFF. In nucleotides, the CDR3 is TGCAGTGCTAGAGTGACGGGGACTGAAGCTTTCTTT.

This clonotype was observed a few times. The chain couples TRBV2 to TRBJ1-5; no clear D. This CDR3 region has 12 residues. Trimming left V 6 bases short and J 6 bases short, with 9 bases between. Germline lookup yields CDR1 SNHLY and CDR2 FYNNEI. DNA for the CDR3: TGTGCCAGCAGGGTGGGGTCTCAGCCCCAGCATTTT. Its protein is CASRVGSQPQHF.

This clonotype was counted between two and nine times. V usage is TRBV20-1 and J usage is TRBJ2-7, with 10 bases aligning to TRBD2. The CDR3 length is 12 residues. Germline loops: CDR1 DFQATT, CDR2 SNEGSKA (reference sequence). V lost 5 bases to trimming and J lost 9 bases; unmatched junction nucleotides: 7. The CDR3 region has the DNA TGCAGTGCTCAGCTAGCGGGAGAGGCGCAGTACTTC. As protein: CSAQLAGEAQYF.

The chain is built from TRBV27 and TRBJ2-7, with D uncertain. The CDR3 totals 14 residues. The germline CDR1 and CDR2 sequences are MNHEY and SMNVEV (reference sequence). Trimming removed 8 bases from V and 0 bases from J, with 14 bases in between. The CDR3 coding sequence is TGTGCCAGCGGACCATATGCAGACTCCTACGAGCAGTACTTC. This encodes CASGPYADSYEQYF.

This chain connects TRBV28 to TRBJ2-1, with TRBD2 matching over 11 bases. This CDR3 region has 15 residues. CDR1 MDHEN and CDR2 SYDVKM come from the germline V gene. V lost 6 bases, J lost 6 bases, and 7 bases stayed unmatched. CDR3: CASSTSGRAGNEQFF. CDR3 nucleotide sequence: TGTGCCAGCAGCACTAGCGGGAGAGCAGGCAATGAGCAGTTCTTC.